This TCR beta chain stems from a study of blood T cell repertoires in COVID-19 (dated by TCRdb to 2018 to 2021). Background on the whole study: The collaborator samples originated in the United States, Italy and Spain and spanned the acute and convalescent phases of COVID-19. The dataset comprised deeply sampled blood TCRbeta repertoires from subjects exposed to, actively infected with, or recovered from COVID-19. The sample metadata nearly always contained a de-identified subject ID, COVID-19 status, age in years and sex. The repertoires were released in a freely available public database meant as a resource for research on the immune response to SARS-CoV-2. Samples came from the ongoing ImmuneRACE study (first 160 participants) plus 1,254 subjects from 6 global collaborators. Where available, HLA class I and class II types were obtained from metadata supplied by the sample provider rather than from assay-based typing. The material from the prospective study consisted of cDNA or gDNA derived from T cells, B-cell-depleted T cells, or PBMCs. Paper-wide results and their limitations: How much clinical and demographic metadata was included differed by source and by participant, and the metadata was provided uncurated.

The immunoSEQ Assay, a bias-controlled multiplex PCR, was used to amplify TCRbeta CDR3 regions from genomic DNA. Concerning the study's data processing: Nucleated cell counts per sample were estimated from amplification of reference gene primers within the assay. Sequence reads were collapsed and filtered to measure the absolute abundance of every unique TCRbeta CDR3 rearrangement. Productive Simpson clonality was computed per sample as the square root of Simpson's diversity index over productive rearrangements. TCRdb holds this immuneACCESS table with in-frame rearrangements only. Some clones are missing; in checked studies, unresolved V genes explain under half, and the rest has no known cause. D and trimming come from the DNA, and the V and J calls and clone size come from that table. Across this sample there are 85,000 to 130,000 clones, with around 86% seen only once. The ten largest account for around 14% of the sample.

Of note for this clone: Its antigen has not been determined. Per-base quality was not reported, and no clone a single base away is much larger than it.

Each collaborating institution followed its own protocols to collect whole blood in K2EDTA tubes. For TCRbeta analysis, collaborator samples were shipped as frozen whole blood, as isolated PBMCs, or as DNA extracted from either sample type. CDR1 and CDR2, looked up from the germline V gene, are MNHEY and SVGAGI. The CDR3 measures 15 amino acids from cysteine to phenylalanine. CDR3 DNA only is kept here, 45 bases in frame from base 1. At the junction V is shortened by 4 bases and J by 3 bases; bases outside the gene matches: 2. The receptor's source is a man aged 50-60 years with acute or convalescent COVID-19. Sequencing was carried out using peripheral blood. The chain joins TRBV6-5 to TRBJ2-1; 11 nucleotides in the junction match TRBD2. The DNA sequence follows: TGTGCCAGCAGTTTTAGCGGGAGGGACTACAATGAGCAGTTCTTC. Its protein reads: CASSFSGRDYNEQFF.